This record concerns one T cell receptor beta chain sequence. Its target is unknown. This sample stems from a study of CD8 T cells in Susac syndrome. Random-hexamer reverse transcription was applied to roughly 0.5 to 1 ug RNA. immunoSEQ multiplex PCR amplified TCR beta CDR3 across 54 Vbeta, 13 Jbeta. TCRdb processed the immunoSEQ multiplex PCR reads anew with MiXCR; each CDR3 protein has one entry. The table has approximately 170,000 distinct CDR3 sequences, approximately 94% seen once. Study observations and caveats: Acknowledgment was made by the study that its TCR sequencing and HLA analysis involved a relatively small number of individuals.

Germline CDR1 and CDR2: MNHEY and SMNVEV (reference sequence). The length of the CDR3 is 13 residues. The V end lost 4 bases, the J end lost 1 base, and 7 bases lay between the germline ends. TCR beta sequencing was performed on blood CD8+ and CD4+ T cells. The sequence came from a human donor with multiple sclerosis. The V call is TRBV27, the J call TRBJ1-2; D not certain. Input material: CD4+ T cells from PBMCs. CDR3 in amino acids: CASSSTVNYGYTF. DNA for the CDR3: TGTGCCAGCAGTTCCACGGTTAACTATGGCTACACCTTC.